Listed below are T cell receptor beta chains from one sample, sequenced in a study of response to subunit inactivated influenza vaccine. MiXCR was run by TCRdb on the RT-PCR reads, yielding one entry per CDR3 protein. Here the sample spans about 830,000 distinct CDR3 sequences, less than 20% being singletons. Sequences were derived from PBMCs from blood, sampled 5 to 6 days after vaccination. The receptors were gathered from a man aged 50-60 years who received an inactivated influenza vaccine. Each CDR3 is given without its conserved first and last residue.

J gene | V gene | CDR3 protein
TRBJ2-1 | TRBV7-2 | ASSGTSGAEQF
TRBJ2-1 | TRBV6-5 | ASSYLVSGQYNEQF
TRBJ2-2 | TRBV7-8 | ASIPGPGELF
TRBJ2-7 | TRBV20-1 | SARYDRKSYEQY
TRBJ2-5 | TRBV7-2 | ASKRDSQETQY
TRBJ2-3 | TRBV13 | ASTTGTPTDTQY
TRBJ1-6 | TRBV15 | ATSRQNSPLH
TRBJ2-7 | TRBV6-5 | ASSNRQGPYEQY
TRBJ2-5 | TRBV28 | ASSLDRGRMETQY
TRBJ2-7 | TRBV5-1 | ASSLVARYSYEQY
TRBJ2-7 | TRBV29-1 | SVIVPYEQY
TRBJ2-1 | TRBV4-3 | ASSQGLAGGPSVEQF
TRBJ2-6 | TRBV6-5 | ASSYLIGANVLT
TRBJ2-7 | TRBV2 | ASTRDSYEQY
TRBJ2-1 | TRBV4-2 | ASSQEPGQGWNEQF
TRBJ2-1 | TRBV12-3/TRBV12-4 | ASSLARGIDEQF
TRBJ1-5 | TRBV12-3/TRBV12-4 | ASSTYAGLNQPQH
TRBJ2-7 | TRBV12-3/TRBV12-4 | ASSRMLAGVYEQY
TRBJ2-2 | TRBV7-9 | ASSSSGADTGELF
TRBJ1-2 | TRBV6-5 | ASSYSVAGNGYT
TRBJ2-1 | TRBV7-2 | ASSWIAGLINEQF
TRBJ2-1 | TRBV6-1 | ASKTGGPYNEQF
TRBJ1-5 | TRBV20-1 | SAREQGNQPQH
TRBJ2-1 | TRBV20-1 | SASGQGTTNEQF
TRBJ1-1 | TRBV12-3/TRBV12-4 | ASRQGGLNTEAF
TRBJ2-5 | TRBV28 | ASSAPPGQVRTGETQY
TRBJ1-5 | TRBV10-3 | AISPDSSNQPQH
TRBJ2-7 | TRBV27 | ARKTPQGKNYEQY
TRBJ2-5 | TRBV15 | AISRDGRDPETQY
TRBJ1-2 | TRBV12-3/TRBV12-4 | ASSLFSHYGYT
TRBJ2-3 | TRBV20-1 | SASASGTLFSTDTQY
TRBJ1-5 | TRBV20-1 | SARVPGGSRPQH
TRBJ2-3 | TRBV7-2 | ASSSPYGGRADTQY
TRBJ2-7 | TRBV20-1 | SASTSWEQY
TRBJ2-7 | TRBV15 | ATSRTGTEALEQY
TRBJ2-7 | TRBV7-7 | ASSPAPGLSYEQY
TRBJ2-1 | TRBV29-1 | SVLPNPYNEQF
TRBJ1-2 | TRBV20-1 | SANMGQRLLYGYT
TRBJ1-5 | TRBV12-3/TRBV12-4 | ASNPGRDQPQH
TRBJ2-1 | TRBV18 | ASSAGASGGNEQF
TRBJ2-7 | TRBV7-2 | ASSVKTGDGYEQY
TRBJ2-7 | TRBV27 | ASSMSGTGLVEQY